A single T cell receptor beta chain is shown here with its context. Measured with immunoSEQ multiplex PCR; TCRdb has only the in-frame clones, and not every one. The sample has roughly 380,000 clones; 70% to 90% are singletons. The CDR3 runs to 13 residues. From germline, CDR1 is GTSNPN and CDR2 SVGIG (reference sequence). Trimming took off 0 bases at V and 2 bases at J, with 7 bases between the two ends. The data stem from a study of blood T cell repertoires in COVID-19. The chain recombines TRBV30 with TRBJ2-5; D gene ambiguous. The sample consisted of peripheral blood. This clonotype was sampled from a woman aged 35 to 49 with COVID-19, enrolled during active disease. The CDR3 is CAWSVDTQETQYF. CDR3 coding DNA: TGTGCCTGGAGTGTAGATACACAAGAGACCCAGTACTTC.